This TCR beta chain was obtained from a study of immune heterogeneity within non-small cell lung tumors. On the study more broadly: Of all tumors, several turned out to be squamous cell carcinomas, approximately 9 were non-squamous carcinomas and 1 was not otherwise specified.

Bulk tumor genomic DNA, 450 to 750 ng per sample, was the template. Several widely spaced biopsies per primary tumor were taken during surgery. Newly diagnosed with untreated non-small cell lung cancer, the patients underwent curative surgery. The TCR beta CDR3 region underwent multiplex PCR amplification with 32 V and 13 J primers. TCRdb reprocessed the multiplex PCR reads with MiXCR, giving one entry per CDR3 protein. The sample lists 25,000 to 40,000 distinct CDR3 sequences, around 26% occurring once. The CDR3 spans 14 residues. Germline-derived CDR1 and CDR2 are MNHNS and SASEGT. J lost 2 bases, V lost 6 bases, and 5 bases had no gene match. Ten or more counts support this clonotype.

This chain connects TRBV6-1 to TRBJ2-7; TRBD2 matches 9 bases. The sample comprised lung tumor tissue. The clonotype was recovered from a middle-aged man with non-small cell lung cancer. The CDR3 coding sequence is TGTGCCAGCAGCCCGGGACTAGCAACCTACGAGCAGTACTTC. Protein: CASSPGLATYEQYF.